This paragraph covers one TCR beta chain sequence. No cognate antigen has been identified for it. Within one base of it there is no much larger clone, and no base qualities were kept. Taken from the germline V gene, the CDR1 and CDR2 loops are ENHRY and SYGVKD. Trimming takes 10 bases off V and 7 bases off J; junction bases not matched to a gene: 5. The CDR3 goes from the cysteine to the phenylalanine over 12 residues. Only the CDR3 region is kept as DNA, spanning 36 bases read in frame from base 1. These data come from a study of shared clonotypes between healthy human individuals (TCRdb year 2020). In the study overall: The cohort included a few men and a couple of women between 18 and 49 years of age. For each donor, CD4 naive and CD4 memory were each run on three plates, CD8 naive on two plates, and CD8 memory on one plate. To increase sequencing depth and limit assay-specific biases, TCR repertoire library preparation and sequencing were carried out by different laboratories using diverse techniques. Between about 0.9 and 10 billion PBMCs per donor were obtained by leukapheresis. Blood TCR repertoires of five healthy adults were deeply sequenced to estimate repertoire size and the extent of clonotype sharing between individuals. Overall results and qualifications from the work: Incomplete sequencing was indicated by rarefaction of sorted-subset datasets, despite the large sequencing depth. Clonotypes shared by all four sorted-subset donors showed higher generation probabilities than non-shared clonotypes. Sampling was restricted to blood, and TCR repertoires in tissue are likely to differ from TCR repertoires in blood. Estimated clonotype richness was generally larger for naive than for memory subsets. Based on pairwise subsampling, the degree of clonotype sharing among donors was expected to be affected by sequencing depth. When a handful of donors were compared, the shared fraction of clonotypes was about 5% for naive CD4, less than 4% for naive CD8, roughly 2.3% for memory CD4, and less than 0.45% for memory CD8. The genetic and exposure-history diversity represented was limited by the small number of donors.

Healthy HIV-negative adults with no recently reported acute infections or vaccinations were included as donors. Only Caucasian adults living in Nashville, Tennessee, USA were represented among the donors. CD4+ T cells were enriched by magnetic negative selection; naive cells were then positively selected on CD45RA, and the negative fraction formed the memory subset. Blood was obtained by leukapheresis, after which PBMCs were separated by Ficoll-Histopaque density gradient centrifugation and cryopreserved in liquid nitrogen vapor phase. Analytical flow cytometry was used to check the purity and quantity of every magnetically sorted T cell population. Each sorted fraction had its genomic DNA isolated and then quantified by UV absorbance on a Nanodrop 2000c. TCR CDR3 regions were amplified from genomic DNA by multiplex PCR using the deep immunoSEQ assay. Extracted genomic DNA from each cell subset was distributed evenly across all wells of several immunoSEQ 96-well plates, and each plate was treated as a replicate. For sorted subsets, 150 to 200 ng genomic DNA, equal to 25,000 to 35,000 T cell genomes, was loaded into each replicate PCR. The purified libraries were quantified using a Qubit 3.0 fluorometer, sized with a Bioanalyzer 2100, and then quantified again using the KAPA Library Quantification kit. Each immunoSEQ 96-well plate was sequenced on its own single-read 150-cycle Illumina NextSeq 550 flow cell. Turning to the authors' computational methods: The immunoSEQ output contained only junctional sequences without quality scores, so filtering could not match that applied to full-length reads. Sequences were annotated with PyIR, a Python wrapper for IgBLAST v1.9, and V/J genes and CDR3 were assigned using IMGT germline references. Reads with weak V/J assignments (E-value above 1e-6), missing CDR3, stop codons, out-of-frame junctions, or ambiguous translated residues were removed. V3J clonotypes were defined by identical inferred V gene, J gene, and CDR3 amino acid sequence. Percentage overlap between repertoires was calculated by dividing the number of shared unique clonotypes by the size of the smaller repertoire. RTK rarefaction, the Chao1 estimator, and Recon v2.1 estimates of unobserved clonotypes were used to assess repertoire richness. Generation probabilities for all TCRbeta clonotypes obtained by the gDNA method from several donors were computed using OLGA. Here the immuneACCESS table is served through TCRdb, limited to in-frame sequences with V and J called. Missing clones are a known gap in these copies; in checked studies unresolved V genes cover under half, and the rest lacks a known reason. The V and J calls and clone size are taken from that table; D and trimming were inferred from the DNA. This sample comprises around 2.1 million clones, 90% to 96% of them detected only once. Roughly 0.13% of the sample is taken by the ten largest.

This TCR came from a man younger than 35 in good health. Sample: naive CD4+ T cells sorted from blood. According to the study, the label for this sample's cell subset or site signals: CD45RA+ positively selected. The chain is encoded by TRBV10-3 joined to TRBJ2-2, and TRBD1 matches 8 of the central bases. The DNA is as follows: TGTGCCACGGACAGGGACGGCGGGGAGCTGTTTTTT. Translated, it gives CATDRDGGELFF.